This record concerns one T cell receptor (beta chain) sequence. This sample is drawn from a study of cytomegalovirus exposure and HLA in healthy donors. 60 Vbeta and 13 Jbeta primers were used in PCR. The repertoire was sequenced with immunoSEQ multiplex PCR; TCRdb's copy has only in-frame clones and lacks some. The sample shows some 220,000 clones, around 78% of them seen only once. This CDR3 contains 13 residues. This clonotype originated in a boy younger than 18 in good health and CMV-seronegative. The chain combines TRBV21-1 with TRBJ1-2; TRBD1 was called by the table and not checked on the DNA. TRBV21-1 is marked as a pseudogene. The sample taken for sequencing was PBMCs. CDR3 in amino acids: CASSRPGYYGYTF. The CDR3 DNA reads as TGTGCCAGCAGCAGACCAGGTTACTATGGCTACACCTTC.